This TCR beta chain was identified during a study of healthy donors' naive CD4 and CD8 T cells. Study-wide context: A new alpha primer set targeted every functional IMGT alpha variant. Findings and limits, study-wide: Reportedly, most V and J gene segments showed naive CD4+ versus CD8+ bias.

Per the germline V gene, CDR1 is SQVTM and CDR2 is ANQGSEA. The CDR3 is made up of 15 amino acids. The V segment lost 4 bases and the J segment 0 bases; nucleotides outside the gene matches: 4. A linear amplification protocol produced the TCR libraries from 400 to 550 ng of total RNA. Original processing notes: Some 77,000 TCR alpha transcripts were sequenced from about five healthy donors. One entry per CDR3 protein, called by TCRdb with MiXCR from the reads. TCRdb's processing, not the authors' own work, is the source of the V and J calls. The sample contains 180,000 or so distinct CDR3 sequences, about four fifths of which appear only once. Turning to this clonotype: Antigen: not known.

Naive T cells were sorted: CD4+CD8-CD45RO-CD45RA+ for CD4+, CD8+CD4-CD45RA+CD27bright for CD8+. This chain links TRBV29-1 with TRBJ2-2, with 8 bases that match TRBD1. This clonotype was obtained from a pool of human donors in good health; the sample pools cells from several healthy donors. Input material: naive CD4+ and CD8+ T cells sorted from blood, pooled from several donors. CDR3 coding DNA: TGCAGCGTTGTCTTGGGACAGGCGAACACCGGGGAGCTGTTTTTT. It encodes CSVVLGQANTGELFF.